This section outlines one T cell receptor beta chain sequence together with its context. Exclusion of a patient resulted from uncontrolled infection, other autoimmune disease, pregnancy or lactation. This sample stems from a study of T cells in Graves' hyperthyroidism and ophthalmopathy. The CDR3 regions of TCR beta were amplified from RNA transcripts. First-round RT-PCR of the TCR CDR3 relied on the HTBI primer set. TCRdb reanalysed the multiplex PCR reads using MiXCR and keeps one entry per CDR3 protein. Of about 840,000 distinct CDR3 sequences listed, around 39% were seen once; the top ten hold about 9%. The CDR3 loop spans 14 amino acids. Trimming took 5 bases from V and 3 from J; bases not matched to a gene: 5. Germline loops: CDR1 MNHEY, CDR2 SVGEGT.

V gene TRBV6-2 or TRBV6-3 combines with J gene TRBJ1-1, with TRBD1 matching over 8 bases. The sequence was collected from a man between 18 and 29 years old with Graves' hyperthyroidism. The specimen was blood. CDR3 sequence reads: CASSAGGLYTEAFF. Here the CDR3 DNA reads TGTGCCAGCAGTGCAGGGGGCTTATACACTGAAGCTTTCTTT.